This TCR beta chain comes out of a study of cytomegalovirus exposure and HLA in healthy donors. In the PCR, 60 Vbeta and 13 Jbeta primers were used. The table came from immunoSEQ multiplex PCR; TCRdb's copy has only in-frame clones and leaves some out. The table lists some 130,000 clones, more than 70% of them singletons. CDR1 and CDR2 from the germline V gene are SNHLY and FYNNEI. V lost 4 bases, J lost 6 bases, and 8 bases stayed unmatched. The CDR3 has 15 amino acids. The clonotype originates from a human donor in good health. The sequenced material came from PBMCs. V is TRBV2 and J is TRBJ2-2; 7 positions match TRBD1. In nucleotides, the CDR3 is TGTGCCAGCAGTGCGACCGACCAGGGGGCCGGGGAGCTGTTTTTT. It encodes CASSATDQGAGELFF.